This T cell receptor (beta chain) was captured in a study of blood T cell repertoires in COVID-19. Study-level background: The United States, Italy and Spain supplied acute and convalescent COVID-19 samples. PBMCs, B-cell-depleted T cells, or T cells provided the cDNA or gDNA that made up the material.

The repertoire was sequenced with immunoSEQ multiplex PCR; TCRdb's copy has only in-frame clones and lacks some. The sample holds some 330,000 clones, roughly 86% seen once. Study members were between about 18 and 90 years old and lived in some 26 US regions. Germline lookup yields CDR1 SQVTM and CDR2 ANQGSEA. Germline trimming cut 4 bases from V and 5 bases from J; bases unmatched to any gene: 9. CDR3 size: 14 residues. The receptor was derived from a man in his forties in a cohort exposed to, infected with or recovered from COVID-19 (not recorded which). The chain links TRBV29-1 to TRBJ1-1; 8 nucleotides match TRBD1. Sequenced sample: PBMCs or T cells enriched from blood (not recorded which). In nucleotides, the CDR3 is TGCAGCGTTGGACAGGGGAGGAGAGCAACTGAAGCTTTCTTT. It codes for CSVGQGRRATEAFF.